One sample yielded the 8 T cell receptor beta chains listed below, sequenced in a study of shared clonotypes between healthy human individuals. Selected positively for CCR7 and CD45RO-negative, naive CD8 cells excluded terminally differentiated effector memory CD45RA+ cells. Only in-frame clones appear in the TCRdb table, and some are missing; sequencing was by immunoSEQ multiplex PCR. The sample has millions of clones, just under 95% seen once. The sample taken for sequencing was naive CD8+ T cells sorted from blood. The receptors stem from a man aged 18 to 29 in good health.

This clone has a single count. The chain is built from TRBV7-9 and TRBJ2-7; 10 bases fit TRBD2. This CDR3 is 16 amino acids long. The trim removed 1 base at V and 2 bases at J, leaving 5 bases unmatched. Per the germline V gene, CDR1 is SEHNR and CDR2 is FQNEAQ (reference sequence). The CDR3 loop reads CASSLEGLAGAYEQYF. The CDR3 coding sequence is TGTGCCAGCAGCTTAGAGGGGCTAGCGGGGGCCTACGAGCAGTACTTC.

On this clone: This specimen includes other DNA sequences encoding the same CDR3. This chain links TRBV29-1 with TRBJ2-7; D possibly corresponds to TRBD1 (6 bases). CDR1 and CDR2 from the germline V gene are SQVTM and ANQGSEA. V was shortened by 4 bases and J by 3 bases, with 10 bases between the two germline ends. This CDR3 has 12 residues. The CDR3 is CSVGQGGYEQYF. CDR3 coding DNA: TGCAGCGTTGGTCAAGGGGGCTACGAGCAGTACTTC.

The chain couples TRBV13 to TRBJ2-7, with a tentative D call TRBD2 (5 bases). The germline V and J ends were trimmed by 4 bases and 6 bases, with 13 bases remaining between them. This CDR3 has 13 amino acids. Germline V gives CDR1 PRHDT, CDR2 FYEKMQ (reference sequence). The DNA of the CDR3 is TGTGCCAGCAGCTCCAATCTAGCTCCCGAGCAGTACTTC. This translates into CASSSNLAPEQYF.

This chain joins TRBV6-5 and TRBJ2-3; no reliable D call. Germline V CDR1 and CDR2: MNHEY, SVGAGI. This CDR3 spans 13 amino acids. V was trimmed by 2 bases and J by 5 bases, leaving 8 bases between them. The CDR3 sequence: CASSYPGEDTQYF. As DNA, the CDR3 is TGTGCCAGCAGTTACCCTGGGGAAGATACGCAGTATTTT.

This clone was seen just once. Other DNA sequences in the same sample also yield this CDR3. The chain couples TRBV27 to TRBJ2-7, with D uncertain. CDR1 is MNHEY and CDR2 is SMNVEV in the germline V gene (reference sequence). CDR3 length: 13 amino acids. V lost 3 bases to trimming and J lost 2 bases, with 8 bases between them. For the CDR3, the DNA is TGTGCCAGCAGTTTGTTAGGGCCCTACGAGCAGTACTTC. Protein: CASSLLGPYEQYF.

V and J are TRBV7-8 and TRBJ2-3; the D gene is possibly TRBD1 (6 bases). The CDR3 contains 14 residues. Between the trimmed V and J ends, which lost 1 base and 2 bases, there was a span of 7 bases. The V gene's germline CDR1 is SGHVS and CDR2 FQNEAQ. The CDR3 sequence is CASSLGDNTDTQYF. The CDR3 region has the DNA TGTGCCAGCAGCTTAGGGGACAACACAGATACGCAGTATTTT.

CDR3 nucleotides: TGTGCCAGCAGCGTAGGACTAGCGGGAGGGAACTACGAGCAGTACTTC. Translation gives CASSVGLAGGNYEQYF. The V and J genes are TRBV9 and TRBJ2-7; TRBD2 aligns across 14 bases. Germline V lookup: CDR1 SGDLS, CDR2 YYNGEE. CDR3 length: 16 residues. Trimming cost V 0 bases and J 3 bases; bases outside gene matches: 2.

The DNA for the CDR3 is TGCGCCAGCAGCCACCTGGAAAGGGAAGAGACCCAGTACTTC. The encoded protein is CASSHLEREETQYF. The V gene is TRBV4-1, the J gene TRBJ2-5; no reliable D call. Germline-derived CDR1 and CDR2 are MGHRA and YSYEKL. This CDR3 region has 14 residues. Trimming pared 3 bases from V and 3 bases from J, leaving 11 bases between.